The 2 T cell receptor beta chains in this list originate from one sample, sequenced in a study of T cell responses to AZD1222 COVID-19 vaccine. The repertoire was sequenced with immunoSEQ multiplex PCR; TCRdb's copy has only in-frame clones and lacks some. Found here are fewer than 110,000 clones, around 89% of them singletons; the top ten hold 6.6%. The specimen was peripheral blood, collected on day 0 of AZD1222 vaccination. The receptors come from an adult in good health.

J is TRBJ1-6 and V is TRBV6-5; D ambiguous. Germline assignment: CDR1 MNHEY and CDR2 SVGAGI. CDR3 length: 14 amino acids. Trimming cost V 5 bases and J 14 bases, with 19 bases left between them. CDR3 sequence reads: CASSLRPEQVSLHF. The CDR3 coding sequence is TGTGCCAGCAGTCTCCGGCCGGAACAAGTGTCCCTCCACTTT.

V is TRBV4-3 and J is TRBJ1-4; D may be TRBD1 (6 bases). CDR1 and CDR2 (germline): LGHNA, YSLEER. CDR3 length equals 17 residues. Trimming took off 0 bases at V and 6 bases at J, with 17 bases between the two ends. In DNA, the CDR3 is TGCGCCAGCAGCCAAGATCGGGGGGTGGCAGGGGATGAAAAACTGTTTTTT. Its translation is CASSQDRGVAGDEKLFF.